The 30 T cell receptor beta chains given below trace back to one sample, sequenced in a study of cytomegalovirus exposure and HLA in healthy donors. It was with 60 Vbeta and 13 Jbeta primers that the PCR ran. Produced via immunoSEQ multiplex PCR; TCRdb's table is partial and in-frame only. In the table there are about 180,000 clones, over 75% of which are singletons. Sequencing was performed on PBMCs. All receptors come from a young woman in good health and CMV-seronegative.

The chain has TRBV2 and TRBJ1-2; D uncertain. The V end lost 4 bases, the J end lost 5 bases, and 14 bases lay between the germline ends. Germline V lookup: CDR1 SNHLY, CDR2 FYNNEI. There are 14 residues in the CDR3. The CDR3 loop reads CASSVEAQGYGYTF. The CDR3 nucleotides are TGTGCCAGCAGTGTGGAGGCCCAAGGGTATGGCTACACCTTC.

This chain joins TRBV30 and TRBJ2-2; 9 nucleotides agree with TRBD1. The V and J ends lost 8 bases and 7 bases, in that order; junction bases with no gene match: 11. CDR3 length: 14 residues. The V gene's germline CDR1 is GTSNPN and CDR2 SVGIG (reference sequence). The CDR3 here is CATYGGTGSGELFF. DNA of the CDR3: TGTGCCACGTATGGGGGGACAGGGAGCGGGGAGCTGTTTTTT.

The chain combines TRBV2 with TRBJ2-4; 7 bases line up with TRBD1. The CDR3 totals 15 residues. Germline V gives CDR1 SNHLY, CDR2 FYNNEI. The J segment lost 5 bases and the V segment lost 10 bases, leaving 14 bases of the junction unmatched. In nucleotides, the CDR3 is TGTGCCACCCTATTCTTGACAGGGAAGGAAAACATTCAGTACTTC. Amino acids: CATLFLTGKENIQYF. Combining the CDR3 with reference TRBV2 and TRBJ2-4 gives the whole variable domain EPEVTQTPSHQVTQMGQEVILRCVPISNHLYFYWYRQILGQKVEFLVSFYNNEISEKSEIFDDQFSVERPDGSNFTLKIRSTKLEDSAMYFCATLFLTGKENIQYFGAGTRLSVL.

The J gene is TRBJ2-5, the V gene TRBV7-9; 10 positions agree with TRBD1. CDR1 is SEHNR and CDR2 is FQNEAQ in the germline V gene (reference sequence). The CDR3 covers 15 residues. J was trimmed by 2 bases and V by 6 bases; bases with no gene match: 6. DNA for the CDR3: TGTGCCAGCAGGTCGGGACAGGGGACACAAGAGACCCAGTACTTC. Protein product: CASRSGQGTQETQYF.

The chain combines TRBV29-1 with TRBJ2-3; 14 bases agree with TRBD2. CDR1 SQVTM and CDR2 ANQGSEA come from the germline V gene. This CDR3 has 17 residues. The V and J ends lost 5 bases and 0 bases, in that order; junction bases with no gene match: 7. The CDR3 bases are TGCAGCGTTCTTTGGACTAGCGGGGGGCTTAGCACAGATACGCAGTATTTT. This gives the protein CSVLWTSGGLSTDTQYF.

This clone came up a few times. The rearrangement joins TRBV6-1 to TRBJ2-4; D is perhaps TRBD2 (6 bases). The CDR3 consists of 12 residues. V was clipped by 8 bases and J by 5 bases, with 10 bases between them. CDR1 is MNHNS, CDR2 SASEGT, per germline. This CDR3 reads CASEGEENIQYF. CDR3 in DNA: TGTGCCAGCGAAGGGGAGGAAAACATTCAGTACTTC.

The chain employs TRBV2 and TRBJ2-5; D may be TRBD2 (5 bases). Judging by the DNA end, TRBJ2-7 fits better; the J call may be wrong. This CDR3 contains 14 residues. CDR1 is SNHLY, CDR2 FYNNEI, per germline. The CDR3 bases are TGTGCCAGCAGTGACGCGAGGGTAGCCTACGAGCAGTACTTC. It is translated as CASSDARVAYEQYF.

In this sample, this clone turned up once. This sequence joins TRBV2 and TRBJ2-1; the match to TRBD1 covers 7 bases. From germline, CDR1 is SNHLY and CDR2 FYNNEI. This CDR3 comprises 12 residues. Trimming cost V 8 bases and J 4 bases; bases outside gene matches: 2. This chain's CDR3 is CASQTGYNEQFF. The CDR3 DNA reads as TGTGCCAGCCAGACAGGGTACAATGAGCAGTTCTTC.

The chain recombines TRBV4-2 with TRBJ2-5; D unclear. The CDR3 sequence is 12 residues long. Germline CDR1 and CDR2: LGHNA and YNFKEQ. Trimming took 2 bases from V and 7 from J, leaving 8 bases between them. The CDR3 DNA follows: TGTGCCAGCAGCCAATCGGGTTGGACCCAGTACTTC. Translating gives CASSQSGWTQYF.

CDR3 coding DNA: TGTGCCAGCTCACCACCCGACAGGGATGGCTACACCTTC. This codes for CASSPPDRDGYTF. The chain joins TRBV18 to TRBJ1-2; 7 bases line up with TRBD1. V was clipped by 0 bases and J by 6 bases; unmatched bases: 1. The length of the CDR3 is 13 residues. Germline loops: CDR1 KGHSH, CDR2 LQKENI.

The count of this clone is one. This rearrangement joins TRBV2 to TRBJ2-2; D is ambiguous. The CDR3 totals 16 residues. V gave up 6 bases and J gave up 3 bases, with 17 bases separating them. Per the germline V gene, CDR1 is SNHLY and CDR2 is FYNNEI. CDR3 DNA: TGTGCCAGCAGCCACCCCCGGTCTAGTTACACCGGGGAGCTGTTTTTT. This sequence encodes CASSHPRSSYTGELFF. Full variable domain (rest looked up from reference TRBV2 and TRBJ2-2): EPEVTQTPSHQVTQMGQEVILRCVPISNHLYFYWYRQILGQKVEFLVSFYNNEISEKSEIFDDQFSVERPDGSNFTLKIRSTKLEDSAMYFCASSHPRSSYTGELFFGEGSRLTVL.

The chain is built from TRBV4-1 and TRBJ1-5; TRBD1 is a possible D gene (5 bases). V lost 2 bases to trimming and J lost 7 bases, with 12 bases between them. CDR1 is MGHRA and CDR2 is YSYEKL in the germline V gene. The CDR3 sequence is 14 residues long. CDR3 region: CASSQWQGGQPQHF. Here the CDR3 DNA reads TGCGCCAGCAGCCAATGGCAGGGCGGCCAGCCCCAGCATTTT.

This chain links TRBV6-1 with TRBJ1-1; 9 bases line up with TRBD1. With V trimmed by 0 bases and J by 3 bases, 5 bases remained unmatched. Germline V gives CDR1 MNHNS, CDR2 SASEGT. The CDR3 spans 16 residues. CDR3 in DNA: TGTGCCAGCAGTGAAGCGCGACAGGGGGTGTACACTGAAGCTTTCTTT. Its translation: CASSEARQGVYTEAFF.

The J gene is TRBJ2-7, the V gene TRBV5-8; D is possibly TRBD1 (6 bases). From germline, CDR1 is SGHTS and CDR2 YDEGEE. The CDR3 is made up of 13 amino acids. V lost 2 bases and J lost 6, with 12 bases in between. The CDR3 DNA follows: TGTGCCAGCAGCTTCCCCAGGGGACGCGAGCAGTACTTC. As protein: CASSFPRGREQYF. Looking up the rest from reference TRBV5-8 and TRBJ2-7 gives the full variable domain: EAGVTQSPTHLIKTRGQQATLRCSPISGHTSVYWYQQALGLGLQFLLWYDEGEERNRGNFPPRFSGRQFPNYSSELNVNALELEDSALYLCASSFPRGREQYFGPGTRLTVT.

This clone was counted many times. CDR3 nucleotide sequence: TGTGCCAGTAGTATACATGGACGGAGGAATGAAAAACTGTTTTTT. It yields the protein CASSIHGRRNEKLFF. The V and J genes are TRBV19 and TRBJ1-4; D is uncertain. Germline CDR1 reads LNHDA; CDR2 reads SQIVND (reference sequence). Deletions cut 2 bases from V and 5 bases from J, with 12 bases between. CDR3 size: 15 residues. Complete variable domain (other parts from reference TRBV19 and TRBJ1-4): DGGITQSPKYLFRKEGQNVTLSCEQNLNHDAMYWYRQDPGQGLRLIYYSQIVNDFQKGDIAEGYSVSREKKESFPLTVTSAQKNPTAFYLCASSIHGRRNEKLFFGSGTQLSVL.

The table lists this clone with a count of one. The V and J genes are TRBV7-6 and TRBJ2-7; D is perhaps TRBD2 (6 bases). The CDR3 extends over 15 amino acids. The germline V and J ends were trimmed by 1 base and 3 bases, with 13 bases remaining between them. Per germline, CDR1 SGHVS and CDR2 FNYEAQ. In nucleotides, the CDR3 is TGTGCCAGCAGCTTAGAAACCGGGACTGGCTACGAGCAGTACTTC. As protein: CASSLETGTGYEQYF.

The sample holds a few counts of this clone. The chain joins TRBV18 to TRBJ2-3; no reliable D call. The CDR3 is made up of 12 amino acids. The germline gives CDR1 KGHSH, CDR2 LQKENI. Trimming shortened V by 6 bases and J by 3 bases, and 7 bases separated the two germline ends. The CDR3: CASSQSTDTQYF. CDR3 nucleotides: TGTGCCAGCTCCCAGTCGACAGATACGCAGTATTTT.

This chain uses TRBV4-1 with TRBJ2-2; no clear D gene. V was trimmed by 2 bases and J by 1 base, leaving 8 bases between them. This CDR3 comprises 15 residues. Looked up from germline, CDR1 is MGHRA and CDR2 is YSYEKL. CDR3 in DNA: TGCGCCAGCAGCCAACCCGGTAAGAACACCGGGGAGCTGTTTTTT. Residues: CASSQPGKNTGELFF.

The V and J genes are TRBV15 and TRBJ1-5; the D gene is possibly TRBD1 (5 bases). Trimming removed 0 bases at V and 0 bases at J, with 15 bases between. This CDR3 spans 18 amino acids. CDR1 LNHNV and CDR2 YYDKDF come from the germline V gene (reference sequence). The CDR3 DNA reads as TGTGCCACCAGCAGAGATGGGGCGACAGAGTATAGCAATCAGCCCCAGCATTTT. It encodes CATSRDGATEYSNQPQHF.

The V and J genes are TRBV5-4 and TRBJ1-6; D ambiguous. Trimming pared 0 bases from V and 6 bases from J, leaving 13 bases between. Germline V CDR1 and CDR2: SGHNT, YYREEE (reference sequence). CDR3 length: 16 residues. The CDR3 here is CASSLAGTEINSPLHF. The CDR3 DNA follows: TGTGCCAGCAGCTTGGCAGGCACAGAGATTAATTCACCCCTCCACTTT.

The V and J genes are TRBV28 and TRBJ2-1; D is perhaps TRBD2 (6 bases). The CDR3 sequence is 14 residues long. Trimming left V 7 bases short and J 1 base short, with 11 bases between. Germline V gene data show CDR1 as MDHEN and CDR2 as SYDVKM. This CDR3 reads CASIEAGSYNEQFF. DNA for the CDR3: TGTGCCAGCATCGAAGCGGGTTCCTACAATGAGCAGTTCTTC. Full variable domain (outside the CDR3, taken from reference TRBV28 and TRBJ2-1): DVKVTQSSRYLVKRTGEKVFLECVQDMDHENMFWYRQDPGLGLRLIYFSYDVKMKEKGDIPEGYSVSREKKERFSLILESASTNQTSMYLCASIEAGSYNEQFFGPGTRLTVL.

J is TRBJ1-3 and V is TRBV18; TRBD1 might be the D (6 bases). Germline V gives CDR1 KGHSH, CDR2 LQKENI. This CDR3 is built from 17 residues. Trimming left V 2 bases short and J 0 bases short, with 14 bases between. The CDR3 region has the DNA TGTGCCAGCTCACCATTGGGGGCGCCTGTCTCTGGAAACACCATATATTTT. Translation gives CASSPLGAPVSGNTIYF.

The chain uses TRBV6-5 and TRBJ2-7; the D gene is possibly TRBD2 (5 bases). Trimming removed 5 bases at V and 7 bases at J, with 12 bases between. The germline CDR1 and CDR2 sequences are MNHEY and SVGAGI. There are 12 residues in the CDR3. The CDR3: CASSTYSGEQYF. CDR3 coding DNA: TGTGCCAGCAGTACATACTCGGGGGAGCAGTACTTC.

The chain uses TRBV15 and TRBJ2-1; D perhaps matches TRBD1 (6 bases). V gave up 8 bases and J gave up 5 bases, with 22 bases separating them. The CDR3 loop spans 16 amino acids. Germline loops: CDR1 LNHNV, CDR2 YYDKDF (reference sequence). Here the CDR3 DNA reads TGTGCCACCCGCAACAGGGCCTCCGTGGGTGACAATGAGCAGTTCTTC. This gives the protein CATRNRASVGDNEQFF.

Here the CDR3 DNA reads TGCGCCAGCAGCGCGGGACAGGGCAGCTCACCCCTCCACTTT. Its translation: CASSAGQGSSPLHF. This sequence joins TRBV4-3 and TRBJ1-6; TRBD1 aligns across 9 bases. The germline gives CDR1 LGHNA, CDR2 YSLEER. Losses at the gene ends were 5 bases for V and 10 bases for J; bases not matched to a gene: 6. This CDR3 has 14 amino acids.

V is TRBV5-1 and J is TRBJ1-2; 7 bases align to TRBD1. V dropped 4 bases and J dropped 4; count of bases not matched to a gene: 13. The germline V gene encodes CDR1 SGHRS and CDR2 YFSETQ. CDR3 length equals 16 residues. CDR3 coding DNA: TGCGCCAGCAGCATCTTACAGGGGAATTCTCTCTATGGCTACACCTTC. Protein product: CASSILQGNSLYGYTF.

The chain has TRBV5-1 and TRBJ1-1; 7 bases are shared with TRBD1. The germline gives CDR1 SGHRS, CDR2 YFSETQ. This CDR3 comprises 14 residues. V gave up 3 bases and J gave up 4 bases; unmatched junction bases: 6. This chain's CDR3 is CASSSTGWITEAFF. The CDR3 coding sequence is TGCGCCAGCAGCTCGACAGGGTGGATCACTGAAGCTTTCTTT.

The rearrangement uses TRBV5-3 and TRBJ1-4; D not resolved. TRBV5-3 is an ORF, and what it does is uncertain. This CDR3 region has 16 residues. The V and J ends lost 0 bases and 5 bases respectively, with 14 bases between them. Here the CDR3 DNA reads TGTGCCAGAAGCTTGGGGTGGCAGGATTCGAATGAAAAACTGTTTTTT. Protein product: CARSLGWQDSNEKLFF.

A single count supports this clone. The genes are TRBV5-6 and TRBJ2-2; 9 positions match TRBD1. Per the germline V gene, CDR1 is SGHDT and CDR2 is YYEEEE. J gave up 3 bases and V 2 bases, and 2 bases lay outside the gene matches. This CDR3 comprises 15 residues. This CDR3 reads CASSLQGADTGELFF. CDR3 sequence (DNA): TGTGCCAGCAGCTTACAGGGGGCGGACACCGGGGAGCTGTTTTTT.

The genes are TRBV4-3 and TRBJ1-2; 7 bases align to TRBD1. The CDR3 has 15 amino acids. Germline values: CDR1 LGHNA, CDR2 YSLEER. V trimming: 1 base; J trimming: 6 bases; junction bases outside the gene matches: 8. The CDR3 sequence is CASSQGAGTANGYTF. In DNA form, the CDR3 reads TGCGCCAGCAGCCAAGGAGCCGGGACAGCGAATGGCTACACCTTC.